One and the same sample provided the 26 T cell receptor beta chains below, sequenced in a study of blood T cell repertoires in COVID-19. Assay used: immunoSEQ multiplex PCR; TCRdb lists only in-frame clones, some missing. The data contain nearly 350,000 clones, more than 75% of them singletons. What was sequenced was peripheral blood. These receptors came from a woman aged 50 to 65 with COVID-19, enrolled during active disease.

The V and J genes are TRBV24-1 and TRBJ2-2; D remains unclear. CDR1 is KGHDR and CDR2 is SFDVKD in the germline V gene. The V and J ends lost 8 bases and 2 bases respectively, with 11 bases between them. This CDR3 region has 14 residues. This CDR3 is CATKSDTNTGELFF. CDR3 in DNA: TGTGCCACCAAATCCGACACCAACACCGGGGAGCTGTTTTTT.

The V gene is TRBV5-1, the J gene TRBJ1-1; 9 bases match TRBD1. Germline values: CDR1 SGHRS, CDR2 YFSETQ. V was pared by 2 bases and J by 7 bases, with 9 bases of the junction left unmatched. CDR3 length: 15 residues. The CDR3 coding sequence is TGCGCCAGCAGCTTCGGGACAGGGTCTAGACATGAAGCTTTCTTT. This encodes CASSFGTGSRHEAFF.

The chain combines TRBV19 with TRBJ2-5; weak D call: TRBD2 (6 bases). Trimming left V 3 bases short and J 5 bases short, with 19 bases between. CDR1 is LNHDA, CDR2 SQIVND, per germline (reference sequence). This CDR3 is 16 amino acids long. The CDR3 reads CASSMGRPARDETQYF. CDR3 in DNA: TGTGCCAGTAGTATGGGGCGTCCAGCGCGGGATGAGACCCAGTACTTC.

In its sample, this clone was seen a few times. V is TRBV5-4 and J is TRBJ1-5; D is possibly TRBD1 (5 bases). V lost 4 bases to trimming and J lost 7 bases, with 18 bases between them. The CDR3 covers 15 residues. Germline CDR1 is SGHNT and CDR2 is YYREEE (reference sequence). CDR3 bases: TGTGCCAGCAGCCGGGGGATTGAGGCCGGACAGCCCCAGCATTTT. This codes for CASSRGIEAGQPQHF.

This chain joins TRBV19 and TRBJ2-1; TRBD1 is a possible D gene (6 bases). The germline gives CDR1 LNHDA, CDR2 SQIVND (reference sequence). The V end was cut by 8 bases, the J end by 6 bases, with 14 bases between. The CDR3 loop spans 13 amino acids. DNA for the CDR3: TGTGCCAGTGCAGGGGAGAGGTTCAATGAGCAGTTCTTC. It yields the protein CASAGERFNEQFF.

V usage is TRBV7-3 and J usage is TRBJ1-1; TRBD1 might be the D (5 bases). This CDR3 spans 13 amino acids. Between the trimmed V and J ends, which lost 5 bases and 1 base, there was a span of 8 bases. Germline CDR1 reads SGHTA; CDR2 reads FQGTGA. The CDR3 DNA reads TGTGCCAGCAGCCAAGGACAGAACACTGAAGCTTTCTTT. Encoded protein: CASSQGQNTEAFF.

The rearrangement uses TRBV19 and TRBJ1-2, with 9 bases fitting TRBD1. V lost 6 bases, J lost 5 bases, and 10 bases stayed unmatched. This CDR3 is 15 amino acids long. Germline V CDR1 and CDR2: LNHDA, SQIVND (reference sequence). The CDR3 sequence: CASSVTGTGRYGYTF. The CDR3 DNA sequence: TGTGCCAGTAGCGTAACCGGGACAGGGAGGTATGGCTACACCTTC.

V usage is TRBV27 and J usage is TRBJ1-4; D not certain. V lost 3 bases to trimming and J lost 4 bases, with 9 bases between them. CDR3 length equals 14 residues. Per germline, CDR1 MNHEY and CDR2 SMNVEV (reference sequence). The CDR3 sequence is CASSLSQINEKLFF. Here the CDR3 DNA reads TGTGCCAGCAGTTTGTCACAGATTAATGAAAAACTGTTTTTT.

This chain connects TRBV7-8 to TRBJ2-2, with D maybe TRBD2 (5 bases). V lost 4 bases, J lost 0 bases, and 6 bases lay in between. CDR3 length: 14 amino acids. Germline CDR1 SGHVS, CDR2 FQNEAQ. DNA for the CDR3: TGTGCCAGCAGCTGGGGAGCGAACACCGGGGAGCTGTTTTTT. Its translation is CASSWGANTGELFF.

This clone has only one observation. The J gene is TRBJ1-1, the V gene TRBV4-1, with D perhaps matching TRBD1 (6 bases). Germline V gene lookup returns CDR1 MGHRA and CDR2 YSYEKL. The V and J ends lost 7 bases and 0 bases respectively, with 27 bases between them. This CDR3 has 19 amino acids. The CDR3 DNA reads TGCGCCAGCACCCCTGAAGAGGACCGGACAGCAGATTTGAACACTGAAGCTTTCTTT. Protein sequence: CASTPEEDRTADLNTEAFF.

This chain links TRBV14 with TRBJ2-1; no firm D call. Germline CDR1 reads SGHDN; CDR2 reads FVKESK. V dropped 0 bases and J dropped 0 bases, with 12 bases sitting between them. The CDR3 loop spans 17 amino acids. The CDR3 reads CASSQEPDWSSYNEQFF. CDR3 in DNA: TGTGCCAGCAGCCAAGAACCCGACTGGAGCTCCTACAATGAGCAGTTCTTC.

V gene TRBV27 combines with J gene TRBJ2-3; 8 bases align to TRBD2. This CDR3 region has 15 residues. CDR1 and CDR2 from the germline V gene are MNHEY and SMNVEV (reference sequence). J lost 3 bases, V lost 3 bases, and 5 bases had no gene match. The CDR3 loop reads CASSFREGLTDTQYF. The CDR3 bases are TGTGCCAGCAGTTTCCGGGAGGGTTTAACAGATACGCAGTATTTT.

The chain uses TRBV12-5 and TRBJ2-3, with TRBD1 matching over 7 bases. The trim removed 1 base at V and 4 bases at J, leaving 5 bases unmatched. The germline gives CDR1 LGHNT, CDR2 FRNRAP. This CDR3 has 15 residues. CDR3 loop: CASGLAVTGPDTQYF. In DNA, the CDR3 is TGTGCTAGTGGTTTGGCCGTGACAGGGCCAGATACGCAGTATTTT.

This clone was detected only a few times. The CDR3: CASSESTGPGVPYEQYF. Written as DNA, the CDR3 is TGCGCCAGCAGTGAGTCGACGGGTCCGGGGGTTCCCTACGAGCAGTACTTC. The genes are TRBV10-1 and TRBJ2-7, with TRBD2 as a possible D gene (6 bases). Looked up from germline, CDR1 is WNHNN and CDR2 is SYGVQD (reference sequence). The CDR3 contains 17 residues. The V and J ends lost 0 bases and 2 bases respectively, with 17 bases between them.

This clone was seen a handful of times. This chain joins TRBV6-1 and TRBJ2-3, with 11 bases lining up with TRBD2. The CDR3 is 16 residues long. The germline gives CDR1 MNHNS, CDR2 SASEGT. V was pared by 3 bases and J by 3 bases, with 5 bases of the junction left unmatched. CDR3: CASSDILAGGTDTQYF. CDR3 DNA: TGTGCCAGCAGTGATATCCTAGCGGGAGGTACAGATACGCAGTATTTT.

The CDR3 reads CASSTRTGVEQYF. The CDR3 DNA sequence: TGTGCCAGCAGCACCCGGACAGGGGTCGAGCAGTACTTC. The V gene is TRBV7-2, the J gene TRBJ2-7; 9 bases match TRBD1. Germline V gene data show CDR1 as SGHTA and CDR2 as FQGNSA. The CDR3 runs to 13 residues. V gave up 5 bases and J gave up 6 bases; unmatched junction bases: 5.

The chain couples TRBV5-1 to TRBJ2-7, with a tentative D call TRBD2 (5 bases). This CDR3 spans 15 amino acids. The germline gives CDR1 SGHRS, CDR2 YFSETQ. The germline V and J ends were trimmed by 4 bases and 2 bases, with 16 bases remaining between them. Here the CDR3 reads CASSREGSQTYEQYF. The CDR3 DNA is TGCGCCAGCAGCCGGGAAGGCAGCCAGACCTACGAGCAGTACTTC. Supplemented by reference TRBV5-1 and TRBJ2-7, the full variable domain reads KAGVTQTPRYLIKTRGQQVTLSCSPISGHRSVSWYQQTPGQGLQFLFEYFSETQRNKGNFPGRFSGRQFSNSRSEMNVSTLELGDSALYLCASSREGSQTYEQYFGPGTRLTVT.

The chain's CDR3 is CASSDRDRGPSFGNQPQHF. As DNA, the CDR3 is TGTGCCAGCAGCGACCGGGACAGGGGGCCATCGTTTGGTAATCAGCCCCAGCATTTT. The chain has TRBV7-8 and TRBJ1-5; 12 bases align to TRBD1. The CDR3 sequence is 19 residues long. Germline loops: CDR1 SGHVS, CDR2 FQNEAQ. V dropped 5 bases and J dropped 4; count of bases not matched to a gene: 15.

This chain connects TRBV5-1 to TRBJ1-1, with 10 bases matching TRBD1. Germline V gives CDR1 SGHRS, CDR2 YFSETQ. With V trimmed by 3 bases and J by 2 bases, 7 bases remained unmatched. The CDR3 length is 16 residues. As DNA, the CDR3 is TGCGCCAGCAGCTCCGGGACAGGGGCCCTTAACACTGAAGCTTTCTTT. This gives the protein CASSSGTGALNTEAFF.

This clone was observed a handful of times. The genes are TRBV19 and TRBJ2-2, with a weak D call TRBD1 (5 bases). This CDR3 comprises 15 residues. Germline V gene sequence: CDR1 LNHDA, CDR2 SQIVND (reference sequence). The V end lost 0 bases, the J end lost 9 bases, and 14 bases lay between the germline ends. The CDR3 DNA follows: TGTGCCAGTAGTATAGATCGAAGGGGAACCAGGGAGCTGTTTTTT. This encodes CASSIDRRGTRELFF.

This sequence joins TRBV29-1 and TRBJ2-3, with unresolved D. The CDR3 length is 10 residues. Trimming removed 6 bases from V and 6 bases from J, with 7 bases in between. CDR1 is SQVTM, CDR2 ANQGSEA, per germline. CDR3 protein: CSVVGDTQYF. CDR3 DNA: TGCAGCGTAGTCGGGGATACGCAGTATTTT.

This clone was observed a few times. V usage is TRBV14 and J usage is TRBJ2-1; 8 nucleotides agree with TRBD2. Trimming at V came to 2 bases and at J to 9 bases, leaving 12 bases not matched to a gene. The germline V gene has CDR1 SGHDN and CDR2 FVKESK. The CDR3 spans 16 residues. The CDR3 loop reads CASSQTPGLVYGEQFF. CDR3 bases: TGTGCCAGCAGCCAAACCCCGGGACTAGTATATGGTGAGCAGTTCTTC.

The chain uses TRBV10-2 and TRBJ1-2, with 9 bases aligning to TRBD1. CDR1 and CDR2 (germline): WSHSY, SAAADI. V shed 9 bases, J shed 7 bases, and the junction held 3 bases outside the gene matches. This CDR3 has 11 residues. The CDR3 DNA follows: TGCGCCAGTTCGGACAGGGGTGGCTACACCTTC. This translates into CASSDRGGYTF.

The CDR3 sequence is CASSRQRQGNTEAFF. The CDR3, as DNA: TGTGCCAGCTCACGGCAAAGACAGGGGAACACTGAAGCTTTCTTT. The J gene is TRBJ1-1, the V gene TRBV18; 7 positions match TRBD1. CDR3 length: 15 amino acids. V was clipped by 4 bases and J by 1 base; unmatched bases: 6. Germline CDR1 is KGHSH and CDR2 is LQKENI.

The CDR3 DNA reads as TGTGCCAGCAGCAGGATTCTAGCGGGACGAGAGACCCAGTACTTC. Its protein product is CASSRILAGRETQYF. V gene TRBV2 combines with J gene TRBJ2-5; TRBD2 matches 9 bases. The CDR3 contains 15 residues. V shed 6 bases and J 4 bases; nucleotides not matched to a gene: 9. Germline V gives CDR1 SNHLY, CDR2 FYNNEI.

This rearrangement joins TRBV5-1 to TRBJ2-2; TRBD1 matches 7 bases. Trimming removed 4 bases from V and 3 bases from J; junction bases left unmatched: 9. The CDR3 is 16 residues long. Looked up from germline, CDR1 is SGHRS and CDR2 is YFSETQ. The CDR3 DNA sequence: TGCGCCAGCAGCCCAGCAGGGACAGTCTACACCGGGGAGCTGTTTTTT. Amino acid sequence: CASSPAGTVYTGELFF.